This T cell receptor beta chain originates from a study of T cell repertoires in cytomegalovirus infection. A single record per CDR3 protein comes from TCRdb applying MiXCR to the reads. The profile shows around 100,000 distinct CDR3 sequences, around 31% of them singletons. This clonotype appeared many times. The antigen remains undetermined. Material: CD8+ T cells from cultured PBMCs, obtained from culture after CMV antigen stimulation. The TCR was taken from a human donor in good health (CMV status not recorded). Some clones in this sample may be carry-over from other donors' samples.

In nucleotides, the CDR3 is TGTGCCAGCAGCTTTCTCCTTGGGATCACTAATGAAAAACTGTTTTTT. Translated, it gives CASSFLLGITNEKLFF. The chain carries TRBV7-8 and TRBJ1-4; no clear D. In germline, CDR1 is SGHVS, CDR2 FQNEAQ. The length of the CDR3 is 16 residues. V was shortened by 3 bases and J by 2 bases, with 13 bases between the two germline ends.